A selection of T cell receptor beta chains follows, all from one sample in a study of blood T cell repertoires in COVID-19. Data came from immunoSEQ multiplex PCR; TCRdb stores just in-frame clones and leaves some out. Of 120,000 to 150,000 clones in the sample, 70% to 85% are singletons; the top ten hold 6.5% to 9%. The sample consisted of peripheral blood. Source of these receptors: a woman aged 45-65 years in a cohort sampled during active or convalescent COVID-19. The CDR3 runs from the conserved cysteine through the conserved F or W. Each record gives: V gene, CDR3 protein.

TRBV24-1,CATAGSGSPTDTQYF
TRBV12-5,CASGPDRGASPLHF
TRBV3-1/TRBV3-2,CASSQSPQETQYF
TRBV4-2,CASSQARTGVWTEAFF
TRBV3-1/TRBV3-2,CASSQSRNTGELFF
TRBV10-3,CAISPHSQNTEAFF
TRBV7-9,CASSSPGQRGGVSAYEQYF
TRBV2,CASGAGEIDTQYF
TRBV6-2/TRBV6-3,CASSRRSGSGNEKLFF
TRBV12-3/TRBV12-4,CASRPGGGGYTF
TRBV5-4,CASSWPGQGSNEQFF
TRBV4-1,CASSPTTGAETQYF
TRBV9,CASSAGHLESETQYF
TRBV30,CAWSTTGLEGYTF
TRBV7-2,CASSLDAGGYGYTF
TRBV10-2,CASSGHNSNQPQHF
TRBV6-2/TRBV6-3,CASSYTEMGNQPQHF
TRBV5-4,CASTPSTGPGELFF
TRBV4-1,CASSQEPGQGVRGYTF
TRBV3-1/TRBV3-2,CASSQVQGLYGYTF
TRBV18,CASSPRSGGAINNEQFF
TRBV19,CASSLKRQGLGGANVLTF
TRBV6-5,CASTASVGQPQHF